This T cell receptor (beta chain) is drawn from a study of blood T cells in healthy people across ages. Study results and limitations: Older individuals had lower TCR beta diversity per million T cells (the decline was roughly linear).

About this clonotype itself: Its antigen is unknown.

Primed by a sample-barcoded 5' primer and a J-beta primer mix, a second PCR proceeded for about 7 to 11 cycles. Each cDNA molecule was tagged by a template-switch adaptor that had 12 random nucleotides. TCRdb reprocessed the 5' RACE reads with MiXCR, giving one entry per CDR3 protein. The repertoire holds just under 550,000 distinct CDR3 sequences, with around 24% as singletons. Germline V gene data show CDR1 as LGHNA and CDR2 as YSLEER. This CDR3 is 13 amino acids long. V lost 0 bases, J lost 11 bases, and 13 bases lay in between. This sample also appeared in a second study, on T cells of mothers and their children. From that report: Samples were obtained from three healthy Caucasian mothers and their six children. About 2.8 million TCR beta reads per child versus over 10 million per mother.

The receptor's source is a boy between 10 and 17 years old in good health. Sequencing was carried out using blood. The V call is TRBV4-3, the J call TRBJ2-5; D not resolved. For the CDR3, the DNA is TGCGCCAGCAGCCAAGATGTGGGTCTTGAGCAGTACTTC. Its protein product is CASSQDVGLEQYF.